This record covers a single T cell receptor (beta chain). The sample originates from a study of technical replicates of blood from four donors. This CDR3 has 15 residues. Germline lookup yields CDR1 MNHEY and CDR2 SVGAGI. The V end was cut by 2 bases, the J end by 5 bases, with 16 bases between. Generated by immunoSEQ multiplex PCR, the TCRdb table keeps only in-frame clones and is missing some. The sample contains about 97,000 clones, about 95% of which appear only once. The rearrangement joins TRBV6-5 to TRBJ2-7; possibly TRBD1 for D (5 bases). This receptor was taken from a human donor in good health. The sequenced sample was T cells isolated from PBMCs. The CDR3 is CASSYATVSFNEQYF. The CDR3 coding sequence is TGTGCCAGCAGTTACGCGACAGTTTCCTTTAACGAGCAGTACTTC.